This T cell receptor beta chain was obtained from a study of regulatory T cells in long-lasting Graves disease. On this clonotype: At one end, the junction sequence differs from germline, possibly due to a read error.

Germline V gene sequence: CDR1 SNHLY, CDR2 FYNNEI. The CDR3 runs 18 residues. The time point is: newly diagnosed GD, antithyroid drugs for less than 3 months. Preparation of the TCR library used RNA extracted from PBMCs. Both iRepertoire HTBI primers and Arm-PCR of CDR3 regions were used to build the TCR beta libraries. TCRdb independently ran MiXCR on the multiplex PCR reads; one entry per CDR3 protein. The sample includes approximately 440,000 distinct CDR3 sequences, roughly 15% seen only once; the top ten take 12%. In addition, the sample was reused for a study of T cells in Graves' hyperthyroidism and ophthalmopathy.

This specimen consisted of peripheral blood mononuclear cells (PBMCs), obtained at new diagnosis, from a patient treated with antithyroid drugs. V usage is TRBV2 and J usage is TRBJ1-6; 7 bases fit TRBD1. This sequence originates from a middle-aged man with Graves disease. The CDR3 DNA is TGTGCCAGCAGCTTACTTTTCCCAGGACAGGCTTCTAATTCAACCCTCCACTTT. As protein: CASSLLFPGQASNSTLHF.